The T cell receptor beta chain under discussion was sequenced for a study of T cells after yellow fever vaccination. Ten or more counts support this clonotype. What it binds is not known. The V gene end was trimmed by 5 bases and the J gene end by 1 base; junction bases not matched to a gene: 2. The CDR3 has 15 residues. Per germline, CDR1 SGHTA and CDR2 FQGTGA. Study-wide findings and caveats: The study re-detected most primary-vaccination clones after the booster (96% CD4, 88% CD8). Sorted repertoires could include abundant contaminating clonotypes from bulk cells. Overlap between CD4 and CD8 compartments was detected for a small share of clonotypes.

By 5'RACE template switching, TCR cDNA was produced, with a universal primer site and UMIs added in the process. One entry per CDR3 protein results from TCRdb running MiXCR on the 5' RACE reads. The repertoire consists of roughly 160,000 distinct CDR3 sequences, with approximately 9.9% occurring once and the leading ten covering approximately 39%. This sample comprised CD8+ T cells sorted from PBMCs, obtained 45 days after the yellow fever booster vaccination. V gene TRBV7-3 combines with J gene TRBJ2-3, with 11 bases matching TRBD2. The receptor was isolated from a young man who received the YFV17D yellow fever vaccine. The CDR3 region is CASSVTSGGTDTQYF. The CDR3 DNA reads TGTGCCAGCAGCGTGACTAGCGGGGGCACAGATACGCAGTATTTT.